This T cell receptor beta chain was observed in a study of cytomegalovirus exposure and HLA in healthy donors. The length of the CDR3 is 13 residues. V was cut by 0 bases and J by 7 bases, with 11 bases left in between. From germline, CDR1 is SGHRS and CDR2 YFSETQ. Regarding the study as a whole: Researchers catalogued around 150 TCR beta chains as cytomegalovirus-associated. The finding came from a later analysis; first-cohort TCR clusters tended to co-occur in the 130 or so validation repertoires.

This clone turned up a few times. The target antigen is unknown. Libraries were prepared by immunoSEQ multiplex PCR; TCRdb keeps only in-frame clonotypes and omits some of them. The sample lists roughly 200,000 clones, about nine tenths occurring once. This chain connects TRBV5-1 to TRBJ2-7; D gene uncertain. The source material was PBMCs. The clonotype was recovered from a man under 40 in good health and CMV-seropositive. The CDR3 nucleotides are TGCGCCAGCAGCTTGGCTAGGGTCGGGGAGCAGTACTTC. Residues: CASSLARVGEQYF.